This T cell receptor (beta chain) derives from a study of control samples from healthy donors and cancer patients. Germline CDR1 SGHDT, CDR2 YYEEEE. V gave up 4 bases and J gave up 4 bases; unmatched junction bases: 11. The CDR3 length is 16 residues. Method: immunoSEQ multiplex PCR; TCRdb's copy keeps in-frame clones and lacks some. The sample lists fewer than 200,000 clones, around 90% occurring once. The V and J genes are TRBV5-6 and TRBJ2-7; TRBD2 aligns across 10 bases. The receptor was derived from a man under 40 in good health. Sequenced sample: blood. For the CDR3, the DNA is TGTGCCAGCAGCAGCCTTCCGGGACTAGCGTCGTACGAGCAGTACTTC. It translates to CASSSLPGLASYEQYF.